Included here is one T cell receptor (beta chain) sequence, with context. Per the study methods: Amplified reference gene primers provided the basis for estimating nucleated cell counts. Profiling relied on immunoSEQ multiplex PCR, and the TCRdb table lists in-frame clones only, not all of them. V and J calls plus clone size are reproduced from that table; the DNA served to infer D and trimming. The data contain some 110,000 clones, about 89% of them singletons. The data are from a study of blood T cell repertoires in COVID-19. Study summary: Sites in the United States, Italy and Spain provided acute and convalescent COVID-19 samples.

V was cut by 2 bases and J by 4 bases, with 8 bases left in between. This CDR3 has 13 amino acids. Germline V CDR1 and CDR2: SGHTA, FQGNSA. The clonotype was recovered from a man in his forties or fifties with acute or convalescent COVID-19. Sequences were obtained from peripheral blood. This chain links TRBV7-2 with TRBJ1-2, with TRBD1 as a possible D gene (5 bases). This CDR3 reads CASSLLGGYGYTF. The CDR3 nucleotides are TGTGCCAGCAGCTTACTGGGGGGCTATGGCTACACCTTC.